This TCR beta chain was identified during a study of shared clonotypes between healthy human individuals. Notes on the study in general: All-four-donor shared clonotypes had higher generation probabilities than non-shared clonotypes did. A generally larger estimated richness was seen in naive subsets than in memory subsets.

An even split of each subset's genomic DNA across several immunoSEQ plates was performed. Measured with immunoSEQ multiplex PCR; TCRdb has only the in-frame clones, and not every one. The repertoire consists of about 2.3 million clones, with 85% to 95% occurring once and the leading ten covering about 0.41%. This clone was recorded only once. Its antigen remains unidentified. The donors, all of them Caucasian adults, lived in Nashville, Tennessee. This clonotype originated in a man aged 18 to 30 in good health. Some clones in this sample may be carry-over from other donors' samples. Sequencing input: naive CD4+ T cells from PBMCs. The subset here: CD45RA+ positively selected.

CDR3 sequence reads: CASSSAAGGHSYNEQFF. The CDR3 DNA is TGTGCCAGCAGCTCGGCAGCGGGAGGGCACTCCTACAATGAGCAGTTCTTC. The V gene is TRBV7-2, the J gene TRBJ2-1; TRBD2 agrees at 10 bases. In germline, CDR1 is SGHTA, CDR2 FQGNSA. The V and J ends lost 4 bases and 0 bases, in that order; junction bases with no gene match: 6. CDR3 length: 17 amino acids.